This T cell receptor (beta chain) emerged from a study of shared clonotypes between healthy human individuals. Positively selected for CCR7, the CD45RO-negative cells used as naive CD8 cells excluded terminally differentiated effector memory CD45RA+ cells. Across several immunoSEQ plates, the genomic DNA of each subset was split evenly. The input for sorted-subset replicate PCRs was about 200 ng DNA, some 28,000 T cell genomes. Original analysis: Filtering differed for immunoSEQ, which gave only junction sequences without quality scores. This table comes from immunoSEQ multiplex PCR, and its TCRdb copy is limited to in-frame clones, with some not included. V and J calls and clone size are as listed in that table; D and trimming were resolved from the DNA. This table holds about 550,000 clones, just under 97% found once. V was pared by 1 base and J by 0 bases, with 8 bases between. This CDR3 is built from 15 residues. Germline values: CDR1 SGHVS, CDR2 FQNEAQ.

The sample taken for sequencing was naive CD8+ T cells sorted from blood. The chain uses TRBV7-8 and TRBJ2-3, with no clear D. This TCR came from a woman in her 30s in good health. DNA of the CDR3: TGTGCCAGCAGCTTAGGTGGCGCTAGCACAGATACGCAGTATTTT. Translated: CASSLGGASTDTQYF.